The rows below give T cell receptor beta chains drawn from one sample of a study of shared clonotypes between healthy human individuals. Some clones are missing from TCRdb's copy, which holds only in-frame ones; the method was immunoSEQ multiplex PCR. The sample lists more than 2 million clones, 90% to 95% occurring once. The sequenced sample consisted of naive CD4+ T cells sorted from blood. The receptor set was obtained from a man between 18 and 35 years old in good health. Both conserved end residues are part of each CDR3. Each record gives: J gene, D gene, clone size, V gene, CDR3 DNA, CDR3 protein. D genes are given only for firm matches. Size values are once, few and many counts, or a class for expanded clones, and some rows have none.

TRBJ1-2 | . | once | TRBV5-1 | TGCGCCAGCAGCGGGGGGACACCAGCTAACTATGGCTACACCTTC | CASSGGTPANYGYTF
TRBJ2-7 | TRBD2 | . | TRBV5-4 | TGTGCCAGCAGCTTGGAGGCTAGCGGTACCTACGAGCAGTACTTC | CASSLEASGTYEQYF
TRBJ2-7 | . | . | TRBV9 | TGTGCCAGCAGCGTAGATCAGGTGCCTACCTACGAGCAGTACTTC | CASSVDQVPTYEQYF
TRBJ1-2 | TRBD1 | . | TRBV15 | TGTGCCACCAGCAGGGACAGGGCTAACTATGGCTACACCTTC | CATSRDRANYGYTF
TRBJ2-7 | . | . | TRBV5-1 | TGCGCCAGCAGCTTGGAGACAGCCCCCTACGAGCAGTACTTC | CASSLETAPYEQYF
TRBJ2-1 | TRBD2 | . | TRBV5-6 | TGTGCCAGCAGCTTAACTCGTAGCGGGAGTATCTCCTACAATGAGCAGTTCTTC | CASSLTRSGSISYNEQFF
TRBJ2-7 | TRBD1 | . | TRBV7-9 | TGTGCCAGCAGCGATCGGACAGGGCGCGACGAGCAGTACTTC | CASSDRTGRDEQYF
TRBJ1-2 | TRBD1 | few | TRBV25-1 | TGTGCCAGCAGCCGAGGGACAGGGGCTGGCTACACCTTC | CASSRGTGAGYTF
TRBJ2-5 | TRBD2 | . | TRBV10-2 | TGCGCCAGCAGCGAGACTAGCGGGGGACCTCAAGAGACCCAGTACTTC | CASSETSGGPQETQYF
TRBJ1-4 | . | . | TRBV6-5 | TGTGCCAGCAGTCGCCTGACAGGCTTGGATGAAAAACTGTTTTTT | CASSRLTGLDEKLFF
TRBJ1-3 | . | . | TRBV30 | TGTGCCTGGAGTGTGGGAAATGGAAACACCATATATTTT | CAWSVGNGNTIYF
TRBJ2-6 | . | . | TRBV10-3 | TGTGCCATCAGTGCCCCTGGAGTGGCCAACGTCCTGACTTTC | CAISAPGVANVLTF
TRBJ2-7 | TRBD1 | . | TRBV6-1 | TGTGCCAGCAGGGGGACAGGGGCAGTATCCTACGAGCAGTACTTC | CASRGTGAVSYEQYF
TRBJ2-7 | . | . | TRBV2 | TGTGCCAGCAGGGATGACAGCTACGAGCAGTACTTC | CASRDDSYEQYF
TRBJ2-2 | TRBD1 | . | TRBV6-1 | TGTGCCAGTAGACCGGGACAGGGATTCGGGGAGCTGTTTTTT | CASRPGQGFGELFF
TRBJ1-1 | TRBD1 | . | TRBV5-1 | TGCGCCAGCACTAATTCCGGGACAGCGACGAGCACTGAAGCTTTCTTT | CASTNSGTATSTEAFF
TRBJ2-3 | . | . | TRBV5-8 | TGTGCCAGCAGCCAAGGCGGGGAAAGCACAGATACGCAGTATTTT | CASSQGGESTDTQYF
TRBJ2-7 | TRBD2 | . | TRBV6-5 | TGTGCCAGCAGCGTTCTAGCGGGGTCGTACGAGCAGTACTTC | CASSVLAGSYEQYF
TRBJ1-2 | . | . | TRBV6-5 | TGTGCCAGCAGTTACGGGGGGGAGGGCTACACCTTC | CASSYGGEGYTF
TRBJ2-7 | TRBD2 | . | TRBV7-2 | TGTGCCAGCAGCTTATTCCCCTCGGGGACTAGCGGAAACGAGCAGTACTTC | CASSLFPSGTSGNEQYF
TRBJ2-2 | TRBD1 | . | TRBV11-3 | TGTGCCAGCAGCTCCGGACAGGGGAGCACCGGGGAGCTGTTTTTT | CASSSGQGSTGELFF
TRBJ2-1 | TRBD2 | . | TRBV10-1 | TGCGCCAGCAGTGGGGGGACTAGCGGGAACGGTGAGCAGTTCTTC | CASSGGTSGNGEQFF
TRBJ2-6 | . | . | TRBV10-2 | TGCGCCAGCAGTGAGTCGAGACAGAGCTCTGGGGCCAACGTCCTGACTTTC | CASSESRQSSGANVLTF
TRBJ2-7 | . | once | TRBV2 | TGTGCCAGCAGTCCTGGGCCCAGGGGAGAGAACGAGCAGTACTTC | CASSPGPRGENEQYF
TRBJ1-6 | . | . | TRBV2 | TGTGCCAGCAGTATAACAAACTGGAATTCACCCCTCCACTTT | CASSITNWNSPLHF
TRBJ2-7 | TRBD1 | . | TRBV18 | TGTGCCAGCTCCCCCGGGACAGGGGGATCCTACGAGCAGTACTTC | CASSPGTGGSYEQYF
TRBJ2-3 | TRBD2 | . | TRBV7-3 | TGTGCCAGCAGTAACGGACTAGCGGGGGTCACAGATACGCAGTATTTT | CASSNGLAGVTDTQYF
TRBJ1-2 | . | . | TRBV6-5 | TGTGCCAGCAGGGCAGGGAACATCGTCTATGGCTACACCTTC | CASRAGNIVYGYTF
TRBJ1-3 | . | . | TRBV5-1 | TGCGCCAGCAGGAAGACAGGCTCTGGAAACACCATATATTTT | CASRKTGSGNTIYF
TRBJ1-6 | TRBD1 | . | TRBV27 | TGTGCCAGCAGCTCCAATCCGGGACAGCGATTCAGGCCCTATAATTCACCCCTCCACTTT | CASSSNPGQRFRPYNSPLHF
TRBJ2-3 | TRBD2 | . | TRBV6-4 | TGTGCCAGCAAAAGTGGCCGGGGGGGGCCTACAGATACGCAGTATTTT | CASKSGRGGPTDTQYF
TRBJ1-2 | TRBD1 | . | TRBV19 | TGTGCCAGTAGTACCCGGGACAGGGCCTCTGGCTACACCTTC | CASSTRDRASGYTF
TRBJ2-2 | . | . | TRBV7-2 | TGTGCCAGCAGCATTAGGGGGGCCGGGAGCACCGGGGAGCTGTTTTTT | CASSIRGAGSTGELFF
TRBJ2-5 | TRBD2 | . | TRBV5-1 | TGCGCCAGCAGCCCTCCCAGGACTAGCGGGGGAAAGACCCAGTACTTC | CASSPPRTSGGKTQYF
TRBJ2-5 | . | . | TRBV6-1 | TGTGCCAGCAGGAGCGGACAGTCTGATCCGGAGACCCAGTACTTC | CASRSGQSDPETQYF
TRBJ2-5 | . | once | TRBV6-5 | TGTGCCAGCAGTTACTTGCCAGGGGAAAAAGAGACCCAGTACTTC | CASSYLPGEKETQYF
TRBJ2-2 | . | once | TRBV13 | TGTGCCAGCAGCCCCGCGGCTGGGGCCGGGGAGCTGTTTTTT | CASSPAAGAGELFF
TRBJ2-7 | TRBD2 | . | TRBV30 | TGTGCCTGGAGTTCCTCCATGAAGACTAGCGGGAGCGAGCAGTACTTC | CAWSSSMKTSGSEQYF
TRBJ1-6 | . | . | TRBV19 | TGTGCCAGTAGTCGACCACGGGGTAATTCACCCCTCCACTTT | CASSRPRGNSPLHF
TRBJ1-1 | . | . | TRBV5-6 | TGTGCCAGCAGTTCCATGAACACTGAAGCTTTCTTT | CASSSMNTEAFF
TRBJ1-4 | TRBD1 | . | TRBV19 | TGTGCCAGTAGTGTAGACAGGGGAGGTGAAAAACTGTTTTTT | CASSVDRGGEKLFF
TRBJ1-1 | . | once | TRBV6-7 | TGTGCCAGCAGTAAAGACGGGGTAGGGGGCACTGAAGCTTTCTTT | CASSKDGVGGTEAFF
TRBJ2-7 | . | . | TRBV2 | TGTGCCAGCAGGGCGACAGCCCTCCAATCCTACGAGCAGTACTTC | CASRATALQSYEQYF
TRBJ2-7 | TRBD2 | . | TRBV30 | TGTGCCTGGAGTCGACTCCCCGTAGCGGGGTCCTACGAGCAGTACTTC | CAWSRLPVAGSYEQYF
TRBJ2-1 | TRBD2 | few | TRBV10-1 | TGCGCCAGCAGTGAAGGGACTAGCGGGGACTACAATGAGCAGTTCTTC | CASSEGTSGDYNEQFF
TRBJ2-7 | . | . | TRBV5-1 | TGCGCCAGCAGCTTGGGATTAAGCGAATCCTACGAGCAGTACTTC | CASSLGLSESYEQYF
TRBJ2-7 | . | . | TRBV18 | TGTGCCAGCTCACCGGGTAGGGGCACCTACGAGCAGTACTTC | CASSPGRGTYEQYF
TRBJ2-3 | TRBD2 | . | TRBV5-4 | TGTGCCAGCAGCTCTAGCGGGGGGGTCACAGATACGCAGTATTTT | CASSSSGGVTDTQYF
TRBJ1-6 | . | . | TRBV6-5 | TGTGCCAGCACCGTTACGGTACTGGAAAATTCACCCCTCCACTTT | CASTVTVLENSPLHF
TRBJ2-7 | . | . | TRBV5-6 | TGTGCCAGCAGCTTTGAGGCCTACGAGCAGTACTTC | CASSFEAYEQYF